The 5 T cell receptor beta chains below come from one sample, sequenced in a study of blood T cells in healthy people across ages. It was with a sample-barcoded 5' primer and a J-beta primer mix that a second PCR of roughly 7 to 12 cycles was run. MiXCR was run by TCRdb on the 5' RACE reads, yielding one entry per CDR3 protein. Seen here are about 970,000 distinct CDR3 sequences, about 53% observed once, and the top ten hold 20% to 25%. The material sequenced was blood. These receptors originate from a woman in her sixties in good health.

J is TRBJ2-3 and V is TRBV6-6; a possible D gene is TRBD1 (5 bases). The CDR3 consists of 14 residues. CDR1 and CDR2 (germline): MNHNY, SVGAGI (reference sequence). The V gene lost 7 bases and the J gene lost 6 bases, with 17 bases spanning the gap. Written as DNA, the CDR3 is TGTGCCAGCATCGCAGGACAACGGTTCGATACGCAGTATTTT. As protein: CASIAGQRFDTQYF.

This sequence joins TRBV6-5 and TRBJ2-7; tentative D call: TRBD2 (5 bases). V was pared by 2 bases and J by 3 bases, with 14 bases between. The CDR3 runs to 15 residues. Germline assignment: CDR1 MNHEY and CDR2 SVGAGI. The CDR3 DNA sequence: TGTGCCAGCAGTTACGGTCCTAGCCCCCTCTACGAGCAGTACTTC. This encodes CASSYGPSPLYEQYF.

Points on this clonotype: A junction end diverges from the germline sequence, so it may reflect a read error. The chain joins TRBV6-2 or TRBV6-3 to TRBJ2-7, with D tentatively TRBD1 (6 bases). The DNA matches TRBJ2-5 better at its end, which makes the J call doubtful. CDR1 and CDR2 from the germline V gene are MNHEY and SVGEGT. CDR3 length: 15 amino acids. The CDR3 loop is CANSYDFRGAETQYF. In nucleotides, the CDR3 is TGTGCCAACAGTTACGATTTCAGGGGCGCGGAGACCCAGTACTTC.

This chain connects TRBV28 to TRBJ2-1; the match to TRBD2 covers 8 bases. Germline CDR1 and CDR2: MDHEN and SYDVKM. Trimming at V came to 7 bases and at J to 2 bases, leaving 7 bases not matched to a gene. This CDR3 is 15 amino acids long. The CDR3 coding sequence is TGTGCCAGCAATCCAGCGGGAGAGCCCTACAATGAGCAGTTCTTC. This sequence encodes CASNPAGEPYNEQFF.

This clonotype was counted only a few times. V usage is TRBV6-1 and J usage is TRBJ2-7; either TRBD1 or TRBD2 may fit D (5 bases each). V was cut by 2 bases and J by 3 bases, with 20 bases left in between. The CDR3 totals 17 residues. Per the germline V gene, CDR1 is MNHNS and CDR2 is SASEGT. CDR3: CASSESASLIGGYEQYF. The CDR3 nucleotides read TGTGCCAGCAGTGAATCGGCTTCCCTAATTGGGGGCTACGAGCAGTACTTC.